The rows below give T cell receptor beta chains drawn from one sample of a study of T cells after yellow fever vaccination. One entry per CDR3 protein, called by TCRdb with MiXCR from the 5' RACE reads. The sample includes more than 95,000 distinct CDR3 sequences, 7.2% seen only once; the top ten take roughly 2.5%. Sequenced material: CD4+ T cells sorted from PBMCs, taken approximately 40 days after the first yellow fever vaccination. Every receptor here comes from a man between 18 and 35 years old who received the YFV17D yellow fever vaccine. CDR3s include the opening cysteine and the closing phenylalanine or tryptophan. D genes are given only for firm matches. A clone size is listed for some rows: how often the clone was seen (once, few, many), or a class if it is expanded.

size	V	D	J	CDR3	DNA
.	TRBV12-3/TRBV12-4	TRBD2	TRBJ2-5	CVSAGGIQETQYF	TGTGTTTCAGCGGGGGGTATCCAAGAGACCCAGTACTTC
.	TRBV5-4	.	TRBJ2-3	CASSLVGPDTQYF	TGTGCCAGCAGCTTGGTGGGACCAGATACGCAGTATTTT
many	TRBV10-3	TRBD1	TRBJ2-3	CAISGTGGGDTQYF	TGTGCCATCAGTGGTACAGGGGGCGGAGATACGCAGTATTTT
.	TRBV7-6	.	TRBJ2-5	CASSPATRTQYF	TGTGCCAGCAGCCCGGCGACCAGGACCCAGTACTTC
many	TRBV7-8	.	TRBJ2-1	CASSLARGVNEQFF	TGTGCCAGCAGCTTAGCAAGAGGGGTCAATGAGCAGTTCTTC
many	TRBV12-5	TRBD1	TRBJ2-2	CASGNRDRATGELFF	TGTGCTAGTGGTAACCGGGACAGGGCGACCGGGGAGCTGTTTTTT
many	TRBV5-1	.	TRBJ2-6	CASSTRSSGANVLTF	TGCGCCAGCAGCACCCGGAGCTCTGGGGCCAACGTCCTGACTTTC
many	TRBV5-6	.	TRBJ2-7	CASSYDVGGAEQYF	TGTGCCAGCAGCTACGATGTTGGAGGAGCCGAGCAGTACTTC
few	TRBV27	TRBD1	TRBJ1-6	CASSPRDSGRSPLHF	TGTGCCAGCAGTCCCCGGGACAGCGGGCGCTCACCCCTCCACTTT
many	TRBV18	.	TRBJ2-2	CASSRGSTTGELFF	TGTGCCAGCTCACGGGGCAGTACCACCGGGGAGCTGTTTTTT
many	TRBV6-2/TRBV6-3	TRBD2	TRBJ2-7	CASSRSGTSGNYEQYF	TGTGCCAGCAGTAGATCCGGGACTAGCGGGAACTACGAGCAGTACTTC
many	TRBV5-1	.	TRBJ2-1	CASSPFRGSSYNEQFF	TGCGCCAGCAGCCCGTTTAGGGGGAGCTCCTACAATGAGCAGTTCTTC
many	TRBV11-2	.	TRBJ1-4	CASSPRGGISEKLFF	TGTGCCAGCAGCCCAAGGGGGGGGATTTCTGAAAAACTGTTTTTT
many	TRBV12-3/TRBV12-4	TRBD2	TRBJ2-5	CASSFRGGETQYF	TGTGCCAGCAGTTTTCGCGGGGGAGAGACCCAGTACTTC
many	TRBV28	.	TRBJ1-2	CASTTPSNYGYTF	TGTGCCAGCACGACCCCCTCTAACTATGGCTACACCTTC
many	TRBV20-1	.	TRBJ1-4	CSARSGGWNEKLFF	TGCAGTGCTCGGAGCGGGGGTTGGAATGAAAAACTGTTTTTT
.	TRBV5-6	.	TRBJ2-7	CASSRGHSCYEQYF	TGTGCCAGCAGCCGGGGGCACAGCTGCTACGAGCAGTACTTC
many	TRBV7-8	.	TRBJ2-3	CASSPLTSTDTQYF	TGTGCCAGCAGCCCCCTGACTAGTACAGATACGCAGTATTTT
many	TRBV10-2	TRBD1	TRBJ1-5	CASKTGDRQPQHF	TGCGCCAGCAAGACAGGGGACCGTCAGCCCCAGCATTTT
many	TRBV25-1	.	TRBJ1-1	CASSPRRSWQGTEAFF	TGTGCCAGCAGTCCCCGGCGGAGTTGGCAGGGGACTGAAGCTTTCTTT
many	TRBV6-5	TRBD2	TRBJ2-7	CASRLAGGSYEQYF	TGTGCCAGCAGGTTAGCGGGGGGATCCTACGAGCAGTACTTC
few	TRBV11-1	.	TRBJ1-2	CASSSFPNYGYTF	TGTGCCAGCAGCTCATTTCCTAACTATGGCTACACCTTC
many	TRBV6-1	.	TRBJ2-5	CASSEARRQSAETQYF	TGTGCCAGCAGTGAAGCGCGGCGGCAGTCGGCGGAGACCCAGTACTTC
many	TRBV4-3	TRBD2	TRBJ2-3	CASSPLAGRPQTQYF	TGCGCCAGCAGCCCGCTAGCGGGCCGCCCCCAAACGCAGTATTTT
many	TRBV4-1	TRBD1	TRBJ1-6	CASSQPNRGKGNSPLHF	TGCGCCAGCAGCCAACCCAACAGGGGGAAGGGTAATTCACCCCTCCACTTT
many	TRBV19	.	TRBJ1-2	CASSIRSRGYTF	TGTGCCAGTAGTATCCGGAGTCGAGGCTACACCTTC
many	TRBV29-1	TRBD1	TRBJ2-7	CSVETGVTYEQYF	TGCAGCGTTGAGACAGGGGTGACCTACGAGCAGTACTTC
many	TRBV29-1	.	TRBJ2-1	CSVEAGASGSYNEQFF	TGCAGCGTTGAGGCGGGGGCCTCGGGGAGCTACAATGAGCAGTTCTTC
few	TRBV6-2/TRBV6-3	.	TRBJ1-2	CASSYLTLGGYTF	TGTGCCAGCAGTTACCTTACTCTCGGTGGCTACACCTTC
many	TRBV4-3	.	TRBJ2-1	CASSQGTVDSNEQFF	TGCGCCAGCAGCCAAGGTACGGTTGATAGCAATGAGCAGTTCTTC
.	TRBV11-2	.	TRBJ1-6	CASSLVPARAGPYNSPLHF	TGTGCCAGCAGCTTAGTCCCCGCCAGGGCCGGGCCCTATAATTCACCCCTCCACTTT
many	TRBV15	.	TRBJ2-5	CATSRDVLASPSKETQYF	TGTGCCACCAGCAGAGATGTACTAGCTAGCCCCTCCAAAGAGACCCAGTACTTC
many	TRBV7-2	.	TRBJ1-3	CASSLKAGGNTIYF	TGTGCCAGCAGCTTAAAGGCAGGAGGAAACACCATATATTTT
many	TRBV6-2/TRBV6-3	.	TRBJ2-3	CASTRVPVSTDTQYF	TGTGCCAGCACCCGGGTACCCGTTAGCACAGATACGCAGTATTTT
many	TRBV4-1	TRBD1	TRBJ2-6	CASIQGTGSLSKVATGANVLTF	TGCGCCAGCATCCAGGGGACAGGGTCTTTATCGAAGGTTGCCACTGGGGCCAACGTCCTGACTTTC
.	TRBV7-2	.	TRBJ2-1	CASSLRSGIDNEQFF	TGTGCCAGCAGCTTACGGTCCGGGATCGACAATGAGCAGTTCTTC
many	TRBV7-2	TRBD1	TRBJ1-4	CASSLDRGTKLFF	TGTGCCAGCAGCCTAGACAGGGGGACCAAACTGTTTTTT
many	TRBV28	.	TRBJ1-2	CASSFGGYGYTF	TGTGCCAGCAGTTTTGGGGGTTATGGCTACACCTTC
many	TRBV27	.	TRBJ2-2	CASKPGRNTGELFF	TGTGCCAGCAAACCGGGGCGGAACACCGGGGAGCTGTTTTTT
many	TRBV10-3	.	TRBJ2-3	CAISESQTDTQYF	TGTGCCATCAGTGAGTCGCAAACAGATACGCAGTATTTT
.	TRBV7-2	.	TRBJ1-4	CASSKDRPGFGEKLFF	TGTGCCAGCAGCAAAGACCGGCCAGGGTTTGGTGAAAAACTGTTTTTT
many	TRBV20-1	.	TRBJ1-5	CSASRDVNQPQHF	TGCAGTGCCTCACGGGACGTCAATCAGCCCCAGCATTTT
many	TRBV11-2	TRBD2	TRBJ2-3	CASSYQAGVYTDTQYF	TGTGCCAGCAGCTACCAAGCGGGGGTCTACACAGATACGCAGTATTTT
few	TRBV12-3/TRBV12-4	TRBD1	TRBJ1-5	CASRDSNNQPQHF	TGTGCCAGCCGGGACAGCAACAATCAGCCCCAGCATTTT
many	TRBV10-1	.	TRBJ2-7	CASSRDTYEQYF	TGCGCCAGCAGTAGAGACACCTACGAGCAGTACTTC
many	TRBV9	.	TRBJ2-2	CASRSDSSTGELFF	TGTGCCAGCAGATCGGACAGTAGCACCGGGGAGCTGTTTTTT
many	TRBV4-3	.	TRBJ2-2	CASSPPPGQAGELFF	TGCGCCAGCAGCCCACCCCCCGGGCAGGCCGGGGAGCTGTTTTTT
many	TRBV5-1	TRBD2	TRBJ2-5	CASSLEASGGETQYF	TGCGCCAGCAGCTTGGAGGCTAGCGGGGGGGAGACCCAGTACTTC
few	TRBV7-2	.	TRBJ2-7	CASSLGGASYEQYF	TGTGCCAGCAGCTTAGGGGGGGCCTCCTACGAGCAGTACTTC
many	TRBV10-3	.	TRBJ1-1	CAIYPGQGEAFF	TGTGCCATCTACCCGGGACAAGGGGAAGCTTTCTTT